This TCR beta chain was recovered during a study of OX40 agonist ivuxolimab in advanced cancers. The table came from immunoSEQ multiplex PCR; TCRdb's copy has only in-frame clones and leaves some out. This table holds 35,000 to 40,000 clones, more than 70% found once. The TCR was taken from an adult with an advanced solid tumor such as melanoma, head and neck, liver or kidney cancer. The specimen was CD4+ or CD8+ T cells sorted from blood, collected in a trial of the OX40 agonist ivuxolimab.

The CDR3 sequence: CASRQGVNTEAFF. CDR3 nucleotides: TGCGCCAGCAGGCAGGGTGTGAACACTGAAGCTTTCTTT. This chain joins TRBV10-1 and TRBJ1-1; the D gene is possibly TRBD1 (5 bases). Germline V lookup: CDR1 WNHNN, CDR2 SYGVQD (reference sequence). V was trimmed by 6 bases and J by 0 bases, leaving 8 bases between them. This CDR3 comprises 13 residues.